This T cell receptor (beta chain) was identified in a study of cytomegalovirus exposure and HLA in healthy donors. Looking at the study overall: The same platform was used for the approximately 110 validation repertoires and the roughly 720 first-cohort repertoires, a later analysis reported.

The CDR3 extends over 13 amino acids. Germline V gene sequence: CDR1 SGHTS, CDR2 YDEGEE. V was trimmed by 4 bases and J by 3 bases, leaving 11 bases between them. Profiling relied on immunoSEQ multiplex PCR, and the TCRdb table lists in-frame clones only, not all of them. The data show some 79,000 clones, with approximately 94% seen just once and roughly 3.2% held by the top ten. As concerns this clone: Its target is not known.

While the first cohort had 600 to 750 subjects, the donors belonged to the separate validation cohort of over a hundred subjects. Study-level points and caveats: In the 120 validation repertoires, about 94% of cluster scores exceeded 0, per a later analysis. The listing of 150 to 200 TCR beta chains classed them as cytomegalovirus-associated.

This TCR came from a woman between 18 and 29 years old in good health and CMV-seropositive. The chain has TRBV5-8 and TRBJ2-7; a weak D match, TRBD1 (6 bases). What was sequenced was PBMCs. The chain's CDR3 is CASSRNRDYEQYF. The DNA of the CDR3 is TGTGCCAGCAGCCGTAACAGGGACTACGAGCAGTACTTC.